This is a list of T cell receptor beta chains from one sample in a study of cytomegalovirus exposure and HLA in healthy donors. Assay used: immunoSEQ multiplex PCR; TCRdb lists only in-frame clones, some missing. The sample yields 250,000 or so clones, around 90% seen once. The sample consisted of PBMCs. The receptors here all came from a girl aged 2 to 10 in good health and CMV-seronegative. CDR3s include the opening cysteine and the closing phenylalanine or tryptophan. A D gene is named only where the DNA matches it firmly. Only part of the rows carry a size: once, few, many, or a class if the clone is expanded.

j_call: TRBJ2-7
clone_size: few
d_call: -
v_call: TRBV7-9
cdr3_aa: CASSPGDEQYF
cdr3_nt: TGTGCCAGCAGCCCAGGGGACGAGCAGTACTTC

j_call: TRBJ2-7
clone_size: -
d_call: -
v_call: TRBV14
cdr3_aa: CASSGDFGYEQYF
cdr3_nt: TGTGCCAGCAGTGGGGACTTCGGATACGAGCAGTACTTC

j_call: TRBJ1-5
clone_size: -
d_call: -
v_call: TRBV6-5
cdr3_aa: CASSYSIYSNQPQHF
cdr3_nt: TGTGCCAGCAGTTACTCGATCTATAGCAATCAGCCCCAGCATTTT

j_call: TRBJ1-1
clone_size: -
d_call: -
v_call: TRBV28
cdr3_aa: CASRDTNTEAFF
cdr3_nt: TGTGCCAGCCGTGACACAAACACTGAAGCTTTCTTT

j_call: TRBJ2-5
clone_size: -
d_call: TRBD1
v_call: TRBV28
cdr3_aa: CASSNPTGGPGTQYF
cdr3_nt: TGTGCCAGCAGTAACCCTACAGGGGGTCCGGGGACCCAGTACTTC

j_call: TRBJ2-1
clone_size: -
d_call: -
v_call: TRBV7-9
cdr3_aa: CASSPKRSYNEQFF
cdr3_nt: TGTGCCAGCAGCCCGAAGCGGTCCTACAATGAGCAGTTCTTC

j_call: TRBJ1-3
clone_size: -
d_call: TRBD1
v_call: TRBV30
cdr3_aa: CAWSPPDRDGNTIYF
cdr3_nt: TGTGCCTGGTCTCCTCCTGACAGGGATGGAAACACCATATATTTT

j_call: TRBJ1-5
clone_size: -
d_call: -
v_call: TRBV15
cdr3_aa: CATSRALRGQRQYSNQPQHF
cdr3_nt: TGTGCCACCAGCAGAGCACTTAGAGGACAGCGACAATATAGCAATCAGCCCCAGCATTTT

j_call: TRBJ2-7
clone_size: -
d_call: -
v_call: TRBV20-1
cdr3_aa: CSASLVYEQYF
cdr3_nt: TGCAGTGCGTCCCTAGTCTACGAGCAGTACTTC

j_call: TRBJ2-1
clone_size: -
d_call: -
v_call: TRBV6-5
cdr3_aa: CASRSFHGANEQFF
cdr3_nt: TGTGCCAGCAGGTCTTTCCACGGAGCCAATGAGCAGTTCTTC

j_call: TRBJ2-5
clone_size: -
d_call: -
v_call: TRBV9
cdr3_aa: CASSPTSWETQYF
cdr3_nt: TGTGCCAGCAGCCCCACTAGCTGGGAGACCCAGTACTTC

j_call: TRBJ1-2
clone_size: -
d_call: -
v_call: TRBV30
cdr3_aa: CAWSVVSVDYTF
cdr3_nt: TGTGCCTGGAGTGTTGTATCGGTCGACTACACCTTC

j_call: TRBJ1-5
clone_size: once
d_call: -
v_call: TRBV6-1
cdr3_aa: CASSEPDQPQHF
cdr3_nt: TGTGCCAGCAGTGAACCTGATCAGCCCCAGCATTTT

j_call: TRBJ2-1
clone_size: -
d_call: -
v_call: TRBV29-1
cdr3_aa: CSVLTLSYNEQFF
cdr3_nt: TGCAGCGTTTTGACTCTTTCCTACAATGAGCAGTTCTTC

j_call: TRBJ2-5
clone_size: -
d_call: TRBD2
v_call: TRBV19
cdr3_aa: CASSTLAGGPGVTQYF
cdr3_nt: TGTGCCAGTAGTACATTAGCGGGAGGGCCGGGGGTGACCCAGTACTTC

j_call: TRBJ2-5
clone_size: -
d_call: -
v_call: TRBV7-9
cdr3_aa: CASSFPQLEQYF
cdr3_nt: TGTGCCAGCAGCTTCCCCCAATTAGAGCAGTACTTC

j_call: TRBJ2-7
clone_size: -
d_call: TRBD2
v_call: TRBV7-9
cdr3_aa: CASSSTSGQRGGAEQYF
cdr3_nt: TGTGCCAGCAGCTCTACTAGCGGTCAACGGGGGGGAGCCGAGCAGTACTTC

j_call: TRBJ2-3
clone_size: -
d_call: TRBD2
v_call: TRBV11-3
cdr3_aa: CASSPGRGGASTDTQYF
cdr3_nt: TGTGCCAGCAGCCCAGGGAGGGGCGGTGCGAGCACAGATACGCAGTATTTT

j_call: TRBJ2-1
clone_size: -
d_call: TRBD2
v_call: TRBV4-1
cdr3_aa: CASSQDWEGSYNEQFF
cdr3_nt: TGCGCCAGCAGCCAAGATTGGGAGGGCAGTTACAATGAGCAGTTCTTC

j_call: TRBJ2-5
clone_size: -
d_call: -
v_call: TRBV5-1
cdr3_aa: CASSAGRKQYF
cdr3_nt: TGCGCCAGCAGCGCGGGGCGGAAGCAGTACTTC

j_call: TRBJ2-3
clone_size: -
d_call: TRBD1
v_call: TRBV9
cdr3_aa: CASSVSGGSSTDTQYF
cdr3_nt: TGTGCCAGCAGCGTATCAGGGGGCTCTTCCACAGATACGCAGTATTTT

j_call: TRBJ2-3
clone_size: -
d_call: TRBD1
v_call: TRBV27
cdr3_aa: CASSPRTGRYF
cdr3_nt: TGTGCCAGCAGTCCCCGGACAGGGCGGTATTTT

j_call: TRBJ1-5
clone_size: -
d_call: TRBD1
v_call: TRBV23-1
cdr3_aa: CASITGAAEFNQPQHF
cdr3_nt: TGCGCCAGCATTACAGGGGCCGCGGAGTTTAATCAGCCCCAGCATTTT

j_call: TRBJ2-3
clone_size: -
d_call: TRBD2
v_call: TRBV5-4
cdr3_aa: CASSPGLTSTDTQYF
cdr3_nt: TGTGCCAGCAGCCCGGGACTAACGAGCACAGATACGCAGTATTTT

j_call: TRBJ1-1
clone_size: -
d_call: TRBD1
v_call: TRBV6-5
cdr3_aa: CASSLTGWVEAFF
cdr3_nt: TGTGCCAGCAGCCTGACAGGGTGGGTTGAAGCTTTCTTT

j_call: TRBJ2-3
clone_size: -
d_call: -
v_call: TRBV6-6
cdr3_aa: CASSYSTARTQYF
cdr3_nt: TGTGCCAGCAGTTACTCGACTGCGAGGACGCAGTATTTT

j_call: TRBJ2-3
clone_size: -
d_call: TRBD2
v_call: TRBV7-2
cdr3_aa: CASSLLAGKSTDTQYF
cdr3_nt: TGTGCCAGCAGCTTGTTAGCGGGAAAAAGCACAGATACGCAGTATTTT

j_call: TRBJ2-5
clone_size: once
d_call: TRBD2
v_call: TRBV30
cdr3_aa: CAWVGRGEQYF
cdr3_nt: TGTGCCTGGGTGGGGCGGGGGGAGCAGTACTTC

j_call: TRBJ2-7
clone_size: -
d_call: TRBD1
v_call: TRBV9
cdr3_aa: CASSVATGGYEQYF
cdr3_nt: TGTGCCAGCAGCGTAGCTACAGGGGGCTACGAGCAGTACTTC

j_call: TRBJ1-6
clone_size: -
d_call: -
v_call: TRBV5-4
cdr3_aa: CASSLAGGISYNSPLHF
cdr3_nt: TGTGCCAGCAGCTTGGCCGGGGGAATCTCCTATAATTCACCCCTCCACTTT

j_call: TRBJ1-1
clone_size: -
d_call: -
v_call: TRBV18
cdr3_aa: CASSLGQNTEAFF
cdr3_nt: TGTGCCAGCTCACTAGGACAGAACACTGAAGCTTTCTTT

j_call: TRBJ2-7
clone_size: once
d_call: TRBD2
v_call: TRBV6-1
cdr3_aa: CASSEGEVVAGFTYEQYF
cdr3_nt: TGTGCCAGCAGTGAAGGAGAAGTTGTAGCGGGATTCACCTACGAGCAGTACTTC

j_call: TRBJ2-2
clone_size: -
d_call: -
v_call: TRBV9
cdr3_aa: CASSVRQNTGELFF
cdr3_nt: TGTGCCAGCAGCGTAAGACAGAACACCGGGGAGCTGTTTTTT

j_call: TRBJ2-3
clone_size: -
d_call: TRBD2
v_call: TRBV10-3
cdr3_aa: CAISDLTSGRSDTQYF
cdr3_nt: TGTGCCATCAGTGATCTGACTAGCGGGAGGTCAGATACGCAGTATTTT

j_call: TRBJ1-1
clone_size: -
d_call: TRBD1
v_call: TRBV6-5
cdr3_aa: CASSPGDRANTEAFF
cdr3_nt: TGTGCCAGCAGCCCTGGGGACAGGGCGAACACTGAAGCTTTCTTT

j_call: TRBJ1-1
clone_size: -
d_call: -
v_call: TRBV12-5
cdr3_aa: CASGFSGITEAFF
cdr3_nt: TGTGCTAGTGGTTTCAGCGGAATCACTGAAGCTTTCTTT

j_call: TRBJ2-3
clone_size: -
d_call: -
v_call: TRBV2
cdr3_aa: CASTLQGITQYF
cdr3_nt: TGTGCCAGCACCCTACAGGGTATTACGCAGTATTTT

j_call: TRBJ2-2
clone_size: -
d_call: -
v_call: TRBV7-2
cdr3_aa: CASSSTSSVATGELFF
cdr3_nt: TGTGCCAGCAGCTCCACCTCGTCAGTCGCCACCGGGGAGCTGTTTTTT

j_call: TRBJ2-5
clone_size: -
d_call: -
v_call: TRBV7-2
cdr3_aa: CASSPTRLETQYF
cdr3_nt: TGTGCCAGCAGCCCGACTAGATTGGAGACCCAGTACTTC

j_call: TRBJ1-6
clone_size: -
d_call: -
v_call: TRBV5-4
cdr3_aa: CASSLSLAAGAYSPLHF
cdr3_nt: TGTGCCAGCAGCTTGAGTTTAGCTGCGGGGGCGTATTCACCCCTCCACTTT

j_call: TRBJ2-5
clone_size: -
d_call: -
v_call: TRBV7-8
cdr3_aa: CASSPITGVKTTQYF
cdr3_nt: TGTGCCAGCAGCCCGATAACCGGGGTCAAAACGACCCAGTACTTC

j_call: TRBJ1-1
clone_size: -
d_call: -
v_call: TRBV7-9
cdr3_aa: CSSSGQEGRTEAFF
cdr3_nt: TGTTCCAGCAGCGGGCAAGAGGGGAGGACTGAAGCTTTCTTT

j_call: TRBJ2-5
clone_size: -
d_call: TRBD1
v_call: TRBV7-9
cdr3_aa: CASSSRPGQEETQYF
cdr3_nt: TGTGCCAGCAGCTCAAGACCGGGACAGGAAGAGACCCAGTACTTC

j_call: TRBJ2-2
clone_size: -
d_call: TRBD2
v_call: TRBV9
cdr3_aa: CASSVVGPIAGGVWNTGELFF
cdr3_nt: TGTGCCAGCAGCGTAGTTGGCCCTATAGCGGGAGGGGTTTGGAACACCGGGGAGCTGTTTTTT

j_call: TRBJ1-4
clone_size: -
d_call: -
v_call: TRBV4-2
cdr3_aa: CASSQGLANEKLFF
cdr3_nt: TGTGCCAGCAGCCAGGGGCTGGCTAATGAAAAACTGTTTTTT

j_call: TRBJ2-7
clone_size: -
d_call: TRBD2
v_call: TRBV5-1
cdr3_aa: CASSAGLAGTLEQYF
cdr3_nt: TGCGCCAGCAGCGCAGGACTAGCGGGAACTCTGGAGCAGTACTTC

j_call: TRBJ2-7
clone_size: -
d_call: -
v_call: TRBV10-3
cdr3_aa: CASAAFGEQYF
cdr3_nt: TGTGCCTCAGCGGCTTTTGGGGAGCAGTACTTC

j_call: TRBJ2-1
clone_size: -
d_call: -
v_call: TRBV27
cdr3_aa: CASTRYNEQFF
cdr3_nt: TGTGCCAGCACTAGGTACAATGAGCAGTTCTTC

j_call: TRBJ1-2
clone_size: -
d_call: TRBD1
v_call: TRBV27
cdr3_aa: CASRQGAGGYTF
cdr3_nt: TGTGCCAGCAGGCAGGGGGCGGGTGGCTACACCTTC

j_call: TRBJ2-7
clone_size: -
d_call: -
v_call: TRBV19
cdr3_aa: CASSPSPGSHEQYF
cdr3_nt: TGTGCCAGTAGTCCGTCGCCGGGATCCCACGAGCAGTACTTC

j_call: TRBJ2-1
clone_size: once
d_call: TRBD2
v_call: TRBV29-1
cdr3_aa: CSAGGAVWGEQFF
cdr3_nt: TGCAGCGCGGGGGGGGCGGTATGGGGTGAGCAGTTCTTC

j_call: TRBJ2-5
clone_size: -
d_call: TRBD1
v_call: TRBV2
cdr3_aa: CASSMDREETQYF
cdr3_nt: TGTGCCAGCAGTATGGACAGGGAAGAGACCCAGTACTTC

j_call: TRBJ2-4
clone_size: -
d_call: TRBD2
v_call: TRBV11-1
cdr3_aa: CASSSQLGTSGERNIQYF
cdr3_nt: TGTGCCAGCAGCTCTCAACTTGGGACTAGCGGGGAGAGAAACATTCAGTACTTC

j_call: TRBJ2-3
clone_size: few
d_call: -
v_call: TRBV10-2
cdr3_aa: CASSESGGTDTQYF
cdr3_nt: TGCGCCAGCAGTGAGTCAGGGGGCACAGATACGCAGTATTTT

j_call: TRBJ2-5
clone_size: -
d_call: -
v_call: TRBV5-1
cdr3_aa: CASSKNSADLMETQYF
cdr3_nt: TGCGCCAGCAGCAAGAACTCAGCGGATTTAATGGAGACCCAGTACTTC

j_call: TRBJ2-2
clone_size: -
d_call: TRBD2
v_call: TRBV7-3
cdr3_aa: CASSFVPKTSGGANTGELFF
cdr3_nt: TGTGCCAGCAGCTTTGTGCCAAAGACTAGCGGGGGGGCCAACACCGGGGAGCTGTTTTTT

j_call: TRBJ1-2
clone_size: -
d_call: -
v_call: TRBV19
cdr3_aa: CASSPQGSTNYGYTF
cdr3_nt: TGTGCCAGTAGTCCCCAGGGCTCAACTAACTATGGCTACACCTTC